These 22 T cell receptor beta chains came from one sample sequenced in a study of blood T cell repertoires in COVID-19. Sequenced by immunoSEQ multiplex PCR; TCRdb stores in-frame clones only, minus some. The sample lists around 60,000 clones; nearly 90% were seen once. The sequenced material came from peripheral blood. These receptors all stem from a man in his sixties or seventies with acute or convalescent COVID-19.

The chain combines TRBV19 with TRBJ2-7; D is possibly TRBD2 (5 bases). Germline CDR1 reads LNHDA; CDR2 reads SQIVND (reference sequence). The CDR3 loop spans 16 amino acids. Here the CDR3 reads CVSTGGMVCPYYEQYF. The CDR3 region has the DNA TGTGTTTCAACCGGAGGAATGGTTTGTCCCTACTACGAGCAGTACTTC. The full variable domain, completed using reference TRBV19 and TRBJ2-7, is DGGITQSPKYLFRKEGQNVTLSCEQNLNHDAMYWYRQDPGQGLRLIYYSQIVNDFQKGDIAEGYSVSREKKESFPLTVTSAQKNPTAFYLCVSTGGMVCPYYEQYFGPGTRLTVT.

This rearrangement joins TRBV9 to TRBJ2-5, with TRBD1 as a possible D gene (7 bases). The V and J ends lost 4 bases and 1 base respectively, with 23 bases between them. This CDR3 has 18 amino acids. Germline values: CDR1 SGDLS, CDR2 YYNGEE. The CDR3 sequence: CASSPGGTANTGQETQYF. The CDR3, as DNA: TGTGCCAGCAGCCCCGGAGGGACAGCTAACACCGGCCAAGAGACCCAGTACTTC.

As DNA, the CDR3 is TGTGCCAGCAGTGACCTGCGACAGCTCCTGAATTCACCCCTCCACTTT. This codes for CASSDLRQLLNSPLHF. The chain couples TRBV6-1 to TRBJ1-6, with D possibly being TRBD1 (5 bases). V lost 3 bases, J lost 7 bases, and 16 bases lay in between. This CDR3 comprises 16 residues. Germline CDR1 and CDR2: MNHNS and SASEGT.

The chain employs TRBV28 and TRBJ1-4; 9 nucleotides align to TRBD1. Trimming cost V 5 bases and J 8 bases; bases outside gene matches: 9. Germline V CDR1 and CDR2: MDHEN, SYDVKM. CDR3 size: 15 residues. As DNA, the CDR3 is TGTGCCAGCAGTCCCCCCGGGGGACAGGGAGAAAAACTGTTTTTT. This sequence encodes CASSPPGGQGEKLFF.

The chain has TRBV29-1 and TRBJ2-1; D gene unclear. The CDR3 is 11 amino acids. V lost 1 base to trimming and J lost 7 bases, with 5 bases between them. The germline CDR1 and CDR2 sequences are SQVTM and ANQGSEA. DNA for the CDR3: TGCAGCGTTGAAGGTCGGAATGAGCAGTTCTTC. It encodes CSVEGRNEQFF.

V is TRBV4-2 and J is TRBJ1-6; perhaps TRBD1 as D (5 bases). With 1 base removed from V and 7 bases from J, the gap between germline ends came to 17 bases. The CDR3 runs 17 residues. The V gene's germline CDR1 is LGHNA and CDR2 YNFKEQ. CDR3 sequence: CASSQGLTVNKNSPLHF. CDR3 coding DNA: TGTGCCAGCAGCCAAGGGTTGACAGTCAATAAAAATTCACCCCTCCACTTT.

The chain employs TRBV19 and TRBJ1-2, with D unclear. CDR1 is LNHDA, CDR2 SQIVND, per germline (reference sequence). Between the trimmed V and J ends, which lost 10 bases and 2 bases, there was a span of 17 bases. CDR3 size: 14 residues. The CDR3 spells CATHPPGLNYGYTF. CDR3 DNA sequence: TGTGCCACCCACCCACCCGGGTTGAACTATGGCTACACCTTC.

The gene calls are TRBV6-5 and TRBJ1-1; 7 nucleotides line up with TRBD1. The CDR3 extends over 14 amino acids. Germline CDR1 is MNHEY and CDR2 is SVGAGI. The J segment lost 1 base and the V segment lost 2 bases, leaving 1 base of the junction unmatched. In nucleotides, the CDR3 is TGTGCCAGCAGTTACGGGACAGAGAACACTGAAGCTTTCTTT. Protein sequence: CASSYGTENTEAFF.

The chain carries TRBV6-5 and TRBJ2-1; no reliable D call. There are 14 residues in the CDR3. Trimming cost V 2 bases and J 1 base, with 6 bases left between them. Germline CDR1 MNHEY, CDR2 SVGAGI. The CDR3, as DNA: TGTGCCAGCAGTTACGAGGAGTCCTACAATGAGCAGTTCTTC. Translated: CASSYEESYNEQFF.

Note on this clone: Other DNA sequences in this specimen translate into the identical CDR3. This chain connects TRBV19 to TRBJ1-1; D call uncertain. Germline V gives CDR1 LNHDA, CDR2 SQIVND (reference sequence). The V end lost 5 bases, the J end lost 0 bases, and 4 bases lay between the germline ends. There are 12 residues in the CDR3. The CDR3 sequence: CASSSMNTEAFF. The CDR3 bases are TGTGCCAGTAGTTCAATGAACACTGAAGCTTTCTTT.

Only one count was recorded for this clone. This chain connects TRBV30 to TRBJ2-2; weak D call: TRBD1 (5 bases). This CDR3 is built from 13 residues. V lost 0 bases and J 6 bases, leaving 8 bases between the germline ends. Germline CDR1 and CDR2: GTSNPN and SVGIG (reference sequence). CDR3 sequence (DNA): TGTGCCTGGAGTGTCAGGGATCCCGGGGAGCTGTTTTTT. It encodes CAWSVRDPGELFF.

The gene calls are TRBV11-2 and TRBJ2-7, with a possible D match to TRBD1 (5 bases). V lost 4 bases to trimming and J lost 6 bases, with 7 bases between them. CDR3 length equals 11 residues. Germline V gives CDR1 SGHAT, CDR2 FQNNGV. DNA of the CDR3: TGTGCCAGCAGCTCTGACAGCGAGCAGTACTTC. This sequence encodes CASSSDSEQYF. Based on the CDR3 plus reference TRBV11-2 and TRBJ2-7, the full variable domain is EAGVAQSPRYKIIEKRQSVAFWCNPISGHATLYWYQQILGQGPKLLIQFQNNGVVDDSQLPKDRFSAERLKGVDSTLKIQPAKLEDSAVYLCASSSDSEQYFGPGTRLTVT.

As DNA, the CDR3 is TGTGCCACCAGGGGGTTGTCTAACTATGGCTACACCTTC. Protein sequence: CATRGLSNYGYTF. The V and J genes are TRBV19 and TRBJ1-2, with 7 bases matching TRBD1. V shed 10 bases and J 0 bases; nucleotides not matched to a gene: 5. The germline V gene has CDR1 LNHDA and CDR2 SQIVND (reference sequence). The CDR3 covers 13 residues.

The V call is TRBV6-1, the J call TRBJ2-3; D remains ambiguous. The germline V and J ends were trimmed by 1 base and 0 bases, with 14 bases remaining between them. Germline CDR1 reads MNHNS; CDR2 reads SASEGT. CDR3 length: 17 amino acids. CDR3: CASSEGRLASSTDTQYF. DNA of the CDR3: TGTGCCAGCAGTGAAGGCCGACTCGCGTCTAGCACAGATACGCAGTATTTT.

This clone was seen a single time. The J gene is TRBJ2-7, the V gene TRBV27, with TRBD1 as a possible D gene (5 bases). Trimming took off 6 bases at V and 2 bases at J, with 11 bases between the two ends. There are 13 residues in the CDR3. Germline V CDR1 and CDR2: MNHEY, SMNVEV (reference sequence). CDR3 in amino acids: CASSFGATYEQYF. For the CDR3, the DNA is TGTGCCAGCAGCTTTGGGGCCACCTACGAGCAGTACTTC.

This chain connects TRBV24-1 to TRBJ2-3, with 9 nucleotides matching TRBD2. CDR1 and CDR2 (germline): KGHDR, SFDVKD. V gave up 9 bases and J gave up 4 bases; unmatched junction bases: 13. There are 16 residues in the CDR3. The CDR3 bases are TGTGCCACCTGTAGGGGCGGGGGGGGAACCGCAGATACGCAGTATTTT. This encodes CATCRGGGGTADTQYF.

This clone was found a few times. The chain joins TRBV7-2 to TRBJ2-1; TRBD2 agrees at 8 bases. V lost 3 bases to trimming and J lost 3 bases; unmatched junction nucleotides: 4. Germline lookup yields CDR1 SGHTA and CDR2 FQGNSA. This CDR3 region has 15 residues. CDR3 coding DNA: TGTGCCAGCAGCTTGAAGCGGGGGAGCTACAATGAGCAGTTCTTC. This sequence encodes CASSLKRGSYNEQFF. Based on the CDR3 plus reference TRBV7-2 and TRBJ2-1, the full variable domain is GAGVSQSPSNKVTEKGKDVELRCDPISGHTALYWYRQSLGQGLEFLIYFQGNSAPDKSGLPSDRFSAERTGGSVSTLTIQRTQQEDSAVYLCASSLKRGSYNEQFFGPGTRLTVL.

This clone was recorded only once. Distinct nucleotide sequences in the sample also encode this CDR3. The V call is TRBV24-1, the J call TRBJ2-7; possibly TRBD1 for D (5 bases). Germline loops: CDR1 KGHDR, CDR2 SFDVKD. The CDR3 sequence is 13 residues long. Trimming pared 4 bases from V and 2 bases from J, leaving 8 bases between. DNA of the CDR3: TGTGCCACCAGTGACACAGGTACCTACGAGCAGTACTTC. It specifies CATSDTGTYEQYF.

This CDR3 reads CASSEGGTSSYEQYF. CDR3 in DNA: TGTGCCAGCAGCGAGGGGGGGACGAGCTCCTACGAGCAGTACTTC. V is TRBV7-2 and J is TRBJ2-7; perhaps TRBD2 as D (7 bases). The germline CDR1 and CDR2 sequences are SGHTA and FQGNSA. The V gene lost 5 bases and the J gene lost 0 bases, with 14 bases spanning the gap. This CDR3 comprises 15 residues.

The chain has TRBV14 and TRBJ2-1; 7 bases are shared with TRBD1. Germline lookup yields CDR1 SGHDN and CDR2 FVKESK. J was trimmed by 7 bases and V by 4 bases; bases with no gene match: 7. The CDR3 loop spans 14 amino acids. CDR3 bases: TGTGCCAGCAGCCGGGACAGACCTACTAATGAGCAGTTCTTC. This translates into CASSRDRPTNEQFF.

This chain connects TRBV3-1 (or the pseudogene TRBV3-2) to TRBJ1-1; 8 bases map to TRBD1. Losses at the gene ends were 6 bases for V and 5 bases for J; bases not matched to a gene: 5. The CDR3 has 13 residues. Looked up from germline, CDR1 is LGHDT and CDR2 is YNNKEL (reference sequence). This CDR3 reads CASSSTGGTEAFF. CDR3 sequence (DNA): TGTGCCAGCAGTTCTACAGGGGGGACTGAAGCTTTCTTT.

The chain links TRBV5-6 to TRBJ1-1, with 7 bases lining up with TRBD1. This CDR3 has 15 amino acids. V was clipped by 4 bases and J by 6 bases; unmatched bases: 12. The germline gives CDR1 SGHDT, CDR2 YYEEEE. The CDR3 nucleotides are TGTGCCAGCAGCATTCCGGGACAGATAAAATCTGAAGCTTTCTTT. Its translation is CASSIPGQIKSEAFF.